The 26 T cell receptor beta chains listed next were all sequenced from one sample in a study of blood T cell repertoires in COVID-19. Assay used: immunoSEQ multiplex PCR; TCRdb lists only in-frame clones, some missing. Here the sample spans just over 300,000 clones, 70% to 90% being singletons. Material for sequencing was PBMCs or T cells enriched from blood (not recorded which). These TCRs come from a man aged 25 to 40 who had recovered from COVID-19.

This clone was counted a single time. This chain joins TRBV7-6 and TRBJ1-5; D is undetermined. The germline V gene has CDR1 SGHVS and CDR2 FNYEAQ. V was pared by 2 bases and J by 3 bases, with 11 bases between. The CDR3 length is 15 residues. The CDR3 is CASSLRPQVNQPQHF. CDR3 in DNA: TGTGCCAGCAGCTTACGTCCCCAGGTCAATCAGCCCCAGCATTTT.

Written as DNA, the CDR3 is TGCGCCAGCAGGCCGACAGGTTCTAATGAAAAACTGTTTTTT. Its translation: CASRPTGSNEKLFF. J is TRBJ1-4 and V is TRBV5-1; TRBD1 is a possible D gene (6 bases). Trimming removed 5 bases from V and 3 bases from J, with 11 bases in between. The germline CDR1 and CDR2 sequences are SGHRS and YFSETQ. This CDR3 is 14 amino acids long.

The gene calls are TRBV19 and TRBJ1-1, with D maybe TRBD1 (5 bases). The CDR3 length is 13 residues. Germline V gene data show CDR1 as LNHDA and CDR2 as SQIVND (reference sequence). The ends were cut back, 6 bases at V and 3 bases at J, with 11 bases in the middle. CDR3 nucleotides: TGTGCCAGTAGAATCCAGGGCGACACTGAAGCTTTCTTT. Translating gives CASRIQGDTEAFF.

This chain uses TRBV18 with TRBJ2-6; 7 bases are shared with TRBD1. Germline lookup yields CDR1 KGHSH and CDR2 LQKENI. Trimming at V came to 6 bases and at J to 0 bases, leaving 11 bases not matched to a gene. This CDR3 spans 18 amino acids. The CDR3 protein is CASSSYGTVLSGANVLTF. The CDR3 DNA is TGTGCCAGCTCGTCTTACGGGACAGTACTCTCTGGGGCCAACGTCCTGACTTTC.

The J gene is TRBJ2-7, the V gene TRBV6-5; 9 bases match TRBD1. Germline assignment: CDR1 MNHEY and CDR2 SVGAGI. The V and J ends lost 6 bases and 7 bases, in that order; junction bases with no gene match: 4. The CDR3 has 12 residues. CDR3 loop: CASSRDRVEQYF. CDR3 in DNA: TGTGCCAGCAGCCGGGACAGGGTAGAGCAGTACTTC.

The V and J genes are TRBV5-6 and TRBJ1-1, with D possibly being TRBD1 (5 bases). With 4 bases removed from V and 0 bases from J, the gap between germline ends came to 13 bases. This CDR3 contains 15 residues. Germline CDR1 SGHDT, CDR2 YYEEEE. The CDR3 region is CASSPQGSLNTEAFF. The CDR3 bases are TGTGCCAGCAGCCCTCAGGGCAGCTTGAACACTGAAGCTTTCTTT.

The gene calls are TRBV18 and TRBJ1-5, with TRBD1 matching over 9 bases. CDR1 and CDR2 from the germline V gene are KGHSH and LQKENI. V shed 2 bases and J 1 base; nucleotides not matched to a gene: 3. CDR3 size: 16 residues. The CDR3 loop reads CASSPGTGGSNQPQHF. The CDR3 coding sequence is TGTGCCAGCTCACCAGGTACAGGGGGCAGCAATCAGCCCCAGCATTTT. Complete variable domain (other parts from reference TRBV18 and TRBJ1-5): NAGVMQNPRHLVRRRGQEARLRCSPMKGHSHVYWYRQLPEEGLKFMVYLQKENIIDESGMPKERFSAEFPKEGPSILRIQQVVRGDSAAYFCASSPGTGGSNQPQHFGDGTRLSIL.

The V call is TRBV2, the J call TRBJ1-2, with 8 bases aligning to TRBD1. The CDR3 has 12 residues. Germline V gene lookup returns CDR1 SNHLY and CDR2 FYNNEI. Unmatched junction bases numbered 3, after V lost 5 bases and J lost 7 bases. The CDR3 nucleotides read TGTGCCAGCAGTAACGACAGGGGTGGCTACACCTTC. Amino acids: CASSNDRGGYTF.

The V gene is TRBV4-1, the J gene TRBJ1-6; D not resolved. The ends were cut back, 0 bases at V and 6 bases at J, with 6 bases in the middle. Per germline, CDR1 MGHRA and CDR2 YSYEKL. This CDR3 contains 14 residues. Here the CDR3 reads CASSQDRGNSPLHF. CDR3 coding DNA: TGCGCCAGCAGCCAAGATCGGGGTAATTCACCCCTCCACTTT.

Of note for this clone: The same CDR3 also results from other DNA sequences found in this sample. The V call is TRBV5-1, the J call TRBJ1-2; 7 bases are a match to TRBD1. V dropped 5 bases and J dropped 2; count of bases not matched to a gene: 6. The CDR3 is 14 amino acids. Germline V gene lookup returns CDR1 SGHRS and CDR2 YFSETQ. The CDR3 nucleotides are TGCGCCAGCAGTGAGGGGGCTCGGAACTATGGCTACACCTTC. Residues: CASSEGARNYGYTF.

This rearrangement joins TRBV12-3 or TRBV12-4 to TRBJ2-7; D possibly corresponds to TRBD2 (5 bases). V was trimmed by 5 bases and J by 1 base, leaving 9 bases between them. The CDR3 totals 13 residues. Here the CDR3 DNA reads TGTGCCAGCAGTCGGGGTCCATCCTACGAGCAGTACTTC. It translates to CASSRGPSYEQYF.

V is TRBV5-4 and J is TRBJ2-2; TRBD1 aligns across 7 bases. CDR1 is SGHNT, CDR2 YYREEE, per germline (reference sequence). The CDR3 sequence is 14 residues long. With 4 bases clipped from V and 8 bases from J, the junction kept 8 bases outside the gene matches. CDR3 DNA: TGTGCCAGCAGCCCGCGACAGGGTTTTGGGGAGCTGTTTTTT. Amino acid sequence: CASSPRQGFGELFF.

The gene calls are TRBV9 and TRBJ2-7; D may be TRBD1 (6 bases). Trimming left V 0 bases short and J 2 bases short, with 15 bases between. The germline gives CDR1 SGDLS, CDR2 YYNGEE. CDR3 length: 16 residues. CDR3 DNA sequence: TGTGCCAGCAGCGTAGGTGACGGGACATTGACCTACGAGCAGTACTTC. Amino acids: CASSVGDGTLTYEQYF.

V is TRBV5-6 and J is TRBJ1-1; D may be TRBD1 (6 bases). The CDR3 is 14 residues long. The germline V and J ends were trimmed by 4 bases and 4 bases, with 14 bases remaining between them. Germline V gives CDR1 SGHDT, CDR2 YYEEEE. Here the CDR3 DNA reads TGTGCCAGCAGCCTCGGGACACTTTCCACTGAAGCTTTCTTT. It is translated as CASSLGTLSTEAFF.

The chain employs TRBV3-1 (or the pseudogene TRBV3-2) and TRBJ1-1; TRBD1 agrees at 9 bases. Losses at the gene ends were 1 base for V and 7 bases for J; bases not matched to a gene: 4. CDR1 and CDR2 (germline): LGHDT, YNNKEL (reference sequence). The CDR3 sequence is 14 residues long. CDR3 coding DNA: TGTGCCAGCAGCCAAGGGACAGGGGAAGTTGAAGCTTTCTTT. It is translated as CASSQGTGEVEAFF.

This chain uses TRBV4-3 with TRBJ2-6; tentatively, D is TRBD1 (5 bases). Germline CDR1 reads LGHNA; CDR2 reads YSLEER. Deletions cut 4 bases from V and 0 bases from J, with 10 bases between. This CDR3 is built from 16 residues. The CDR3 DNA reads TGCGCCAGCAGCCTACAGGCAGGCTCTGGGGCCAACGTCCTGACTTTC. As protein: CASSLQAGSGANVLTF.

V usage is TRBV4-3 and J usage is TRBJ2-4; 9 bases fit TRBD2. The J segment lost 3 bases and the V segment lost 0 bases, leaving 9 bases of the junction unmatched. This CDR3 has 18 amino acids. The germline gives CDR1 LGHNA, CDR2 YSLEER. The CDR3 coding sequence is TGCGCCAGCAGCCAAGATCCTCGCGGGGGGGCCGGCAAAAACATTCAGTACTTC. Translating it yields CASSQDPRGGAGKNIQYF.

The V call is TRBV5-1, the J call TRBJ1-1, with D hard to call. Germline-derived CDR1 and CDR2 are SGHRS and YFSETQ. V gave up 0 bases and J gave up 0 bases, with 6 bases separating them. The CDR3 has 14 residues. The CDR3 coding sequence is TGCGCCAGCAGCTTGGCATTTTTGAACACTGAAGCTTTCTTT. This gives the protein CASSLAFLNTEAFF.

The rearrangement links TRBV5-1 to TRBJ1-5, with D unclear. This CDR3 spans 15 amino acids. Germline CDR1 and CDR2: SGHRS and YFSETQ. V gave up 0 bases and J gave up 4 bases, with 11 bases separating them. Here the CDR3 reads CASSLVGQANQPQHF. CDR3 DNA: TGCGCCAGCAGCTTGGTAGGTCAGGCGAATCAGCCCCAGCATTTT. The variable domain in full, completed from reference TRBV5-1 and TRBJ1-5, reads KAGVTQTPRYLIKTRGQQVTLSCSPISGHRSVSWYQQTPGQGLQFLFEYFSETQRNKGNFPGRFSGRQFSNSRSEMNVSTLELGDSALYLCASSLVGQANQPQHFGDGTRLSIL.

The chain combines TRBV27 with TRBJ2-2; TRBD2 matches at 11 bases. The CDR3 runs to 15 residues. The V gene end was trimmed by 5 bases and the J gene end by 6 bases; junction bases not matched to a gene: 5. Germline V lookup: CDR1 MNHEY, CDR2 SMNVEV (reference sequence). This CDR3 reads CASSRSGGAPGELFF. As DNA, the CDR3 is TGTGCCAGCAGTCGTAGCGGGGGGGCTCCCGGGGAGCTGTTTTTT.

The chain has TRBV7-9 and TRBJ2-2; TRBD1 agrees at 10 bases. Germline V lookup: CDR1 SEHNR, CDR2 FQNEAQ (reference sequence). The CDR3 totals 18 residues. Trimming at V came to 4 bases and at J to 7 bases, leaving 15 bases not matched to a gene. CDR3 amino acids: CASSSNLPGQGMFGELFF. In DNA form, the CDR3 reads TGTGCCAGCAGCTCGAATTTACCGGGACAGGGGATGTTCGGGGAGCTGTTTTTT.

This rearrangement joins TRBV24-1 to TRBJ2-3; TRBD2 agrees at 7 bases. The CDR3 spans 14 residues. The germline gives CDR1 KGHDR, CDR2 SFDVKD. Trimming removed 8 bases from V and 1 base from J; junction bases left unmatched: 5. CDR3: CATTGGVGTDTQYF. CDR3 DNA: TGTGCCACCACTGGGGGGGTCGGCACAGATACGCAGTATTTT.

The chain is built from TRBV4-1 and TRBJ1-5, with 9 bases matching TRBD1. V lost 4 bases, J lost 6 bases, and 4 bases stayed unmatched. The CDR3 totals 14 residues. The germline V gene has CDR1 MGHRA and CDR2 YSYEKL. CDR3 sequence (DNA): TGCGCCAGCAGCCCGGGACAGGGAGGTCAGCCCCAGCATTTT. Translated: CASSPGQGGQPQHF.

This sequence joins TRBV30 and TRBJ2-3; weak D call: TRBD2 (7 bases). Looked up from germline, CDR1 is GTSNPN and CDR2 is SVGIG (reference sequence). The length of the CDR3 is 14 residues. V was shortened by 3 bases and J by 6 bases, with 16 bases between the two germline ends. The chain's CDR3 is CAWRAAGQGDTQYF. In nucleotides, the CDR3 is TGTGCCTGGAGGGCAGCGGGGCAGGGGGATACGCAGTATTTT.

The chain is built from TRBV4-2 and TRBJ2-4; D remains unclear. The CDR3 runs to 14 residues. Germline V gene sequence: CDR1 LGHNA, CDR2 YNFKEQ. The V gene lost 0 bases and the J gene lost 9 bases, with 12 bases spanning the gap. CDR3 amino acids: CASSQESAAAIQYF. The CDR3 DNA follows: TGTGCCAGCAGCCAAGAAAGCGCTGCCGCCATTCAGTACTTC.

About this clone: Additional DNA sequences in this sample encode the identical CDR3. V and J are TRBV6-5 and TRBJ2-1, with TRBD2 matching over 10 bases. The germline CDR1 and CDR2 sequences are MNHEY and SVGAGI. This CDR3 spans 15 amino acids. Trimming took 5 bases from V and 5 from J; bases not matched to a gene: 6. The CDR3 region is CASSPSGGPNNEQFF. As DNA, the CDR3 is TGTGCCAGCAGTCCTAGCGGGGGTCCTAACAATGAGCAGTTCTTC.